This T cell receptor beta chain appears in the sequencing data of a study of OX40 agonist ivuxolimab in advanced cancers. About the research overall: Patients assigned to dose escalation were diagnosed with hepatocellular carcinoma, melanoma, renal cell or head and neck cancer. A partial response was reached by three patients: one with hepatocellular carcinoma and two with cutaneous melanoma.

Data came from immunoSEQ multiplex PCR; TCRdb stores just in-frame clones and leaves some out. The sample lists almost 80,000 clones; around nine tenths were seen once. Overall study findings and caveats: Partial responders at 0.1-3.0 mg/kg had among the lowest clonal expansion.

Note on this clone: Antigen unknown.

There are 10 residues in the CDR3. Germline V gene sequence: CDR1 SQVTM, CDR2 ANQGSEA. Trimming stripped 4 bases from V and 2 bases from J, with 2 bases between. V is TRBV29-1 and J is TRBJ1-1, with D uncertain. The input for sequencing was CD4+ or CD8+ T cells sorted from blood, taken in a trial of the OX40 agonist ivuxolimab. The receptor was derived from an adult with an advanced solid tumor such as melanoma, head and neck, liver or kidney cancer. This chain's CDR3 is CSVVNTEAFF. CDR3 nucleotides: TGCAGCGTTGTAAACACTGAAGCTTTCTTT.